This is a list of T cell receptor beta chains from one sample in a study of T cell responses to AZD1222 COVID-19 vaccine. The protocol was immunoSEQ multiplex PCR, while the TCRdb copy is restricted to in-frame clones and leaves out a portion. The table includes about 170,000 clones, around nine tenths detected once. The source material was peripheral blood, sampled 28 days after the second AZD1222 dose. These receptor sequences come from an adult who received the AZD1222 COVID-19 vaccine. The CDR3 runs from the conserved cysteine through the conserved F or W. A D gene is named only where the DNA matches it firmly. Clone sizes are given selectively: once, few, many, or a class where the clone is expanded.

clone_size j_call d_call cdr3_length v_call cdr3_nt cdr3_aa
. TRBJ1-2 . 14 TRBV6-4 TGTGCCAGCAGTGACTCTGCAGGCCTCCTTGGCTACACCTTC CASSDSAGLLGYTF
. TRBJ2-5 TRBD2 16 TRBV27 TGTGCCAGCAGTTTATTCAGCGGGGGCAGGTCAGAGACCCAGTACTTC CASSLFSGGRSETQYF
. TRBJ1-1 . 11 TRBV4-2 TGTGCCAGCTACAGCGGGCTTGAAGCTTTCTTT CASYSGLEAFF
. TRBJ1-3 . 15 TRBV5-1 TGCGCCAGCAGTCAGGGACCACACTCTGGAAACACCATATATTTT CASSQGPHSGNTIYF
. TRBJ1-2 . 13 TRBV5-1 TGCGCCAGCAGTACCGACAGGTGGGATGGCTACACCTTC CASSTDRWDGYTF
once TRBJ1-2 TRBD1 18 TRBV4-1 TGCGCCAGCAGCCTTTTCGGGGACAGACAGACGGTTCCGGGTGGCTACACCTTC CASSLFGDRQTVPGGYTF
. TRBJ1-2 . 13 TRBV6-5 TGTGCCAGCAGATTCGACGGAAGCTATGGCTACACCTTC CASRFDGSYGYTF
. TRBJ2-7 TRBD1 14 TRBV9 TGTGCCAGCAGCGTACGGGACAGCTACTACGAGCAGTACTTC CASSVRDSYYEQYF
. TRBJ1-3 . 15 TRBV3-1/TRBV3-2 TGTGCCAGCAGCCAAGATGTGACCTCTGGAAACACCATATATTTT CASSQDVTSGNTIYF
. TRBJ2-7 . 13 TRBV29-1 TGCAGCGTTGAGGTCCCAGACTCCTACGAGCAGTACTTC CSVEVPDSYEQYF
. TRBJ2-1 . 17 TRBV9 TGTGCCAGCAGCGTAGAGGTTCTGGTAACGGGGATGGGTGAGCAGTTCTTC CASSVEVLVTGMGEQFF
. TRBJ2-2 . 14 TRBV5-1 TGCGCCAGCAGCCTGGACGGGAACACCGGGGAGCTGTTTTTT CASSLDGNTGELFF
. TRBJ2-7 . 13 TRBV6-5 TGTGCCAGCAGTCGGACACTGACCTACGAGCAGTACTTC CASSRTLTYEQYF
. TRBJ2-3 TRBD2 17 TRBV18 TGTGCCAGCTCACCAAGTCTAGCGGGGACCGGTCGGGGTACGCAGTATTTT CASSPSLAGTGRGTQYF
once TRBJ2-2 . 15 TRBV7-9 TGTGCCAGCAGCTTGGGACGGGGAGACACCGGGGAGCTGTTTTTT CASSLGRGDTGELFF
. TRBJ1-2 TRBD1 14 TRBV11-2 TGTGCCAGCAGCTCTTGGACAGGTGACTATGGCTACACCTTC CASSSWTGDYGYTF
once TRBJ1-1 . 13 TRBV9 TGTGCCAGCAGCGTAAGTAGCCACACTGAAGCTTTCTTT CASSVSSHTEAFF
. TRBJ2-1 TRBD1 15 TRBV19 TGTGCCAGTAGTATGGCCAGGGGGATTTACAATGAGCAGTTCTTC CASSMARGIYNEQFF
. TRBJ2-7 . 14 TRBV2 TGTGCCAGCAGTGAAGACAGGTTTACCTACGAGCAGTACTTC CASSEDRFTYEQYF
. TRBJ2-1 . 11 TRBV11-2 TGTGCCAGCAGCTTAAGCTTTGAGCAGTTCTTC CASSLSFEQFF
. TRBJ1-5 . 14 TRBV4-3 TGCGCCAGCAGTCTAACCAGTTACAATCAGCCCCAGCATTTT CASSLTSYNQPQHF
. TRBJ1-2 . 15 TRBV5-6 TGTGCCAGCAGCTACCCCGCGAGGGCTCTCTATGGCTACACCTTC CASSYPARALYGYTF
. TRBJ2-3 TRBD2 16 TRBV6-4 TGTGCCAGCAGTGATGCCGGGACTAGCGGTTCAGATACGCAGTATTTT CASSDAGTSGSDTQYF
. TRBJ1-2 . 13 TRBV19 TGTGCCAGTAGTCTCCGGGGGAACTATGGCTACACCTTC CASSLRGNYGYTF
. TRBJ2-2 . 14 TRBV5-1 TGCGCCAGCAGCTTGGGGACTAACACCGGGGAGCTGTTTTTT CASSLGTNTGELFF
. TRBJ1-6 . 12 TRBV12-3/TRBV12-4 TGTGCCAGCAGTTACCAGAATTCACCCCTCCACTTT CASSYQNSPLHF
. TRBJ2-7 TRBD1 13 TRBV4-2 TGTGCCAGCAGCCTTGGACAGGGTTACGAGCAGTACTTC CASSLGQGYEQYF
. TRBJ1-4 . 14 TRBV27 TGTGCCAGCAGTCCCAGCGGACAGAGGGGAAAACTGTTTTTT CASSPSGQRGKLFF